Following are 9 T cell receptor beta chains from one sample sequenced in a study of long-term antiretroviral therapy in people with HIV. The immunoSEQ assay was v3.0, run at survey level. Using immunoSEQ multiplex PCR, the repertoire was profiled, and TCRdb retains in-frame clones only, with some absent. This table holds roughly 30,000 clones, approximately 90% found once. The sample was unsorted PBMCs, taken 3.1 years after starting antiretroviral therapy. Source of these receptors: a man between 18 and 35 years old with HIV.

This clone was seen a single time. This chain uses TRBV7-9 with TRBJ2-1; 7 nucleotides agree with TRBD2. Trimming at V came to 5 bases and at J to 8 bases, leaving 15 bases not matched to a gene. The CDR3 is 16 residues long. Germline CDR1 is SEHNR and CDR2 is FQNEAQ (reference sequence). The CDR3 nucleotides are TGTGCCAGCAGCCCACCCCGGGGGGATTCGGGTTATGAGCAGTTCTTC. It is translated as CASSPPRGDSGYEQFF.

The chain recombines TRBV18 with TRBJ1-5; no clear D. Germline V gives CDR1 KGHSH, CDR2 LQKENI. The CDR3 extends over 16 amino acids. V gave up 1 base and J gave up 5 bases, with 15 bases separating them. CDR3 in amino acids: CASSPRKGEGDQPQHF. The CDR3 DNA reads as TGTGCCAGCTCACCACGGAAGGGAGAGGGAGATCAGCCCCAGCATTTT.

The DNA of the CDR3 is TGTGCCAGCAGGCCAATGTCGGGGGGCACTGAAGCTTTCTTT. Translation: CASRPMSGGTEAFF. This chain joins TRBV11-2 and TRBJ1-1; tentative D call: TRBD1 (5 bases). Trimming stripped 6 bases from V and 4 bases from J, with 15 bases between. Germline CDR1 reads SGHAT; CDR2 reads FQNNGV. CDR3 length equals 14 residues.

V usage is TRBV6-6 and J usage is TRBJ2-5; D remains unclear. Germline loops: CDR1 MNHNY, CDR2 SVGAGI (reference sequence). Trimming took 8 bases from V and 7 from J, leaving 8 bases between them. The CDR3 has 10 amino acids. As DNA, the CDR3 is TGTGCCAGCTGGTTGGGGACCCAGTACTTC. Residues: CASWLGTQYF.

The gene calls are TRBV4-3 and TRBJ2-7; D tentatively reads TRBD1 or TRBD2 (5 bases each). The V and J ends lost 1 base and 4 bases respectively, with 20 bases between them. Germline CDR1 and CDR2: LGHNA and YSLEER. The CDR3 runs to 17 residues. CDR3 DNA sequence: TGCGCCAGCAGCCAAGGAAACATTAGACAGACTATTTACGAGCAGTACTTC. It translates to CASSQGNIRQTIYEQYF.

V and J are TRBV6-1 and TRBJ2-1; maybe TRBD1 (5 bases). V lost 2 bases and J lost 13, with 18 bases in between. CDR1 and CDR2 (germline): MNHNS, SASEGT. The CDR3 totals 14 residues. The CDR3 region has the DNA TGTGCCAGCAGTGAAATCCTCAGAACAGGAACTCAGTTCTTC. It yields the protein CASSEILRTGTQFF.

The chain links TRBV14 to TRBJ2-7; weak D call: TRBD1 (5 bases). Germline V gene data show CDR1 as SGHDN and CDR2 as FVKESK. The germline V and J ends were trimmed by 1 base and 6 bases, with 10 bases remaining between them. This CDR3 has 13 amino acids. The CDR3 loop is CASSQGQGSEQYF. The CDR3 nucleotides are TGTGCCAGCAGCCAAGGGCAGGGTAGCGAGCAGTACTTC.

The chain joins TRBV30 to TRBJ2-3; TRBD2 agrees at 7 bases. The CDR3 contains 12 residues. Trimming cost V 3 bases and J 5 bases; bases outside gene matches: 2. CDR1 is GTSNPN, CDR2 SVGIG, per germline (reference sequence). This CDR3 reads CAWRTGGDTQYF. The CDR3 DNA reads as TGTGCCTGGAGAACGGGGGGAGATACGCAGTATTTT.

The rearrangement joins TRBV18 to TRBJ2-5, with 7 positions matching TRBD2. The V gene end was trimmed by 5 bases and the J gene end by 2 bases; junction bases not matched to a gene: 8. The CDR3 covers 15 residues. CDR1 and CDR2 from the germline V gene are KGHSH and LQKENI. The CDR3 spells CASSSGGVRQETQYF. The CDR3 nucleotides are TGTGCCAGCTCATCGGGAGGCGTGAGGCAAGAGACCCAGTACTTC.